This T cell receptor (beta chain) comes out of a study of OX40 agonist ivuxolimab in advanced cancers. Some clones are missing from TCRdb's copy, which holds only in-frame ones; the method was immunoSEQ multiplex PCR. This table has about 61,000 clones, roughly nine tenths appearing once. Germline CDR1 reads SGDLS; CDR2 reads YYNGEE. The junction had 1 base not matched to a gene; V was cut back by 0 bases and J by 6 bases. The CDR3 is made up of 14 amino acids. The receptor comes from an adult with an advanced solid tumor such as melanoma, head and neck, liver or kidney cancer. This rearrangement joins TRBV9 to TRBJ2-2; TRBD1 aligns across 8 bases. Material: CD4+ or CD8+ T cells sorted from blood, obtained in a trial of the OX40 agonist ivuxolimab. CDR3 coding DNA: TGTGCCAGCAGCGTAGTGACAGGGGCCGGGGAGCTGTTTTTT. Protein: CASSVVTGAGELFF.